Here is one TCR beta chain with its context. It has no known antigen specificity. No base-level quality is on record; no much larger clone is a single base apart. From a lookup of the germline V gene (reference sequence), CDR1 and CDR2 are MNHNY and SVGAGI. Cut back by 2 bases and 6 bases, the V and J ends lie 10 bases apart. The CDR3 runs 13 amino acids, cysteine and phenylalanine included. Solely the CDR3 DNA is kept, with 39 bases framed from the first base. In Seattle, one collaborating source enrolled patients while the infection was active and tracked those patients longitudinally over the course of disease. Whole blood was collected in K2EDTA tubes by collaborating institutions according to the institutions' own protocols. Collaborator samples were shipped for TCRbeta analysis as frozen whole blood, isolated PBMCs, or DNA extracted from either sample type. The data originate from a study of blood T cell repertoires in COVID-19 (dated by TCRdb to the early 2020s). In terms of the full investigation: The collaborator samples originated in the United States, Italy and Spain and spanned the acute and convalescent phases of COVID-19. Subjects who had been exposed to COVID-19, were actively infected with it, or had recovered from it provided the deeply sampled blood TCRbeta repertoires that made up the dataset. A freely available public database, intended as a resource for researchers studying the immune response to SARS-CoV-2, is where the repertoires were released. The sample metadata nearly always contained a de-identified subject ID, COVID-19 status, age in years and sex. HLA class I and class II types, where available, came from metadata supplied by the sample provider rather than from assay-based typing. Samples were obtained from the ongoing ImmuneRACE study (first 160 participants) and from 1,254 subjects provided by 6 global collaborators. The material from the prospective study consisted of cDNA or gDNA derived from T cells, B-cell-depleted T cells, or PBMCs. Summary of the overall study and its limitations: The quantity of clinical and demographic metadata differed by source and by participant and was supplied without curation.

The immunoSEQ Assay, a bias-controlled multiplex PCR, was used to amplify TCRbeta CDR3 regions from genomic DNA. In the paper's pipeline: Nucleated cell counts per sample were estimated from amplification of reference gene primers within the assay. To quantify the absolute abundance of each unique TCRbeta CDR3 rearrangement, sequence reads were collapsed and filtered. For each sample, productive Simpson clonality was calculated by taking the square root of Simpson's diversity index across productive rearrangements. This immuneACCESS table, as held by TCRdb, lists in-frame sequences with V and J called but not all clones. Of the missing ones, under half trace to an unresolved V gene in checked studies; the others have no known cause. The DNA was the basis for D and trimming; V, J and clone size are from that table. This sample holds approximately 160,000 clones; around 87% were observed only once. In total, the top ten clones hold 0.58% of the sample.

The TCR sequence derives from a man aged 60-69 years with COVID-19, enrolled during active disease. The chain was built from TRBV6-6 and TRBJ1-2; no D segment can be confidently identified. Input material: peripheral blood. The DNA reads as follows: TGTGCCAGCAGTTACCCTACTATCGATGGCTACACCTTC. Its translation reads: CASSYPTIDGYTF.